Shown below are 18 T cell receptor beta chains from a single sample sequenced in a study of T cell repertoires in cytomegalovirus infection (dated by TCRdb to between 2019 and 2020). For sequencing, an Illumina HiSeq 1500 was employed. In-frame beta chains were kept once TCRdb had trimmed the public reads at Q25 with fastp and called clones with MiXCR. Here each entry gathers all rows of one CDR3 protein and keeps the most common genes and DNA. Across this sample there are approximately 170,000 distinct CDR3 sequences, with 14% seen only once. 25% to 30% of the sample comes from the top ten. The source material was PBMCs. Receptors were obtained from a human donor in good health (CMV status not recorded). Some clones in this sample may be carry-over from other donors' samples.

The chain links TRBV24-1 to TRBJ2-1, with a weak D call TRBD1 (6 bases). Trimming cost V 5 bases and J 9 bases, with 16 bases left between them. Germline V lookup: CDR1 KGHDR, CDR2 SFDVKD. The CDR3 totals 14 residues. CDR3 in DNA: TGTGCCACCAGTGGGGGGCTGGGGCGGGTTGAGCAGTTCTTC. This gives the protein CATSGGLGRVEQFF.

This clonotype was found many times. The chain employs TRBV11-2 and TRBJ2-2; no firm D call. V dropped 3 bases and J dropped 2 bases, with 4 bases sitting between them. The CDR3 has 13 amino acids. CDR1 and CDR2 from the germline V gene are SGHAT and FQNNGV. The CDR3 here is CASSFKNTGELFF. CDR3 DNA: TGTGCCAGCAGCTTTAAAAACACCGGGGAGCTGTTTTTT.

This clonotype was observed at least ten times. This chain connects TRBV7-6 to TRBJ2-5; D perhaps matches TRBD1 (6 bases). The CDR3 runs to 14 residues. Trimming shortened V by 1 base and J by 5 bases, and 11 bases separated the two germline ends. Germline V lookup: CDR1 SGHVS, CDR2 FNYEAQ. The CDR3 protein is CASSLVAGDETQYF. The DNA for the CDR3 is TGTGCCAGCAGCTTAGTCGCAGGGGACGAGACCCAGTACTTC.

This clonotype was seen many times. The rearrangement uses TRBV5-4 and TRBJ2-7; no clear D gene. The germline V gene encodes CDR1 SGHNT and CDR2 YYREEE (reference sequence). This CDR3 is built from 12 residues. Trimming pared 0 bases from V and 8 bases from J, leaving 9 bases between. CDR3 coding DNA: TGTGCCAGCAGCTTGGAAGATGGGAAGCAGTACTTC. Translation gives CASSLEDGKQYF.

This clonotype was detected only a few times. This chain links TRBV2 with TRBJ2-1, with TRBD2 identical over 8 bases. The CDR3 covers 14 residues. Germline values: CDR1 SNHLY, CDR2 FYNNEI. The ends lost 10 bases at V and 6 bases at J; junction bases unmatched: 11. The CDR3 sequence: CATMGLVLFNEQFF. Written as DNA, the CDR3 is TGTGCCACCATGGGACTAGTGCTTTTCAATGAGCAGTTCTTC.

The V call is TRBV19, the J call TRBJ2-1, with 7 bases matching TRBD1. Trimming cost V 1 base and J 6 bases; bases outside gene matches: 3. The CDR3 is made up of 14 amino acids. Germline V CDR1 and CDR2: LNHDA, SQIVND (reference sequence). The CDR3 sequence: CASSIVPGGNEQFF. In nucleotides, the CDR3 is TGTGCCAGTAGTATAGTTCCAGGGGGCAATGAGCAGTTCTTC.

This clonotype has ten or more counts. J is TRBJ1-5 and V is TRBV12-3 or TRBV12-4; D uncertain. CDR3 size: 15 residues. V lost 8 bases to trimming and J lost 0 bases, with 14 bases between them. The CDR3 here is CASGLSVLSNQPQHF. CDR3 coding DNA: TGTGCCAGCGGTCTTTCGGTCCTTAGCAATCAGCCCCAGCATTTT.

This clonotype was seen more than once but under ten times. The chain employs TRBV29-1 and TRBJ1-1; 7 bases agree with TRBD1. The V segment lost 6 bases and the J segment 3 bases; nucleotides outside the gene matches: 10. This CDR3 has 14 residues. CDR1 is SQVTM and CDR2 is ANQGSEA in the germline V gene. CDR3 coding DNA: TGCAGCGTCCGACAGGGAGGGGGACACACTGAAGCTTTCTTT. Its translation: CSVRQGGGHTEAFF. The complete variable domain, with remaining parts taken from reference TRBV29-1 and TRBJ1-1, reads SAVISQKPSRDICQRGTSLTIQCQVDSQVTMMFWYRQQPGQSLTLIATANQGSEATYESGFVIDKFPISRPNLTFSTLTVSNMSPEDSSIYLCSVRQGGGHTEAFFGQGTRLTVV.

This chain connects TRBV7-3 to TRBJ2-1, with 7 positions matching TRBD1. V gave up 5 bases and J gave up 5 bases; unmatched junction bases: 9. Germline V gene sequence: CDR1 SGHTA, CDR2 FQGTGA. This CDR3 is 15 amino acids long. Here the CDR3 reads CASSLTGWRDNEQFF. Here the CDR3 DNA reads TGTGCCAGCAGCCTGACAGGGTGGAGAGACAATGAGCAGTTCTTC.

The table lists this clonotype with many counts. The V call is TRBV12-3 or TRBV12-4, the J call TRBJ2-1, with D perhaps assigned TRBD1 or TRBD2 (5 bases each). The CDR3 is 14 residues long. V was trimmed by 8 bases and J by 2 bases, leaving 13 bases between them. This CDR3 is CASGLLGAYNEQFF. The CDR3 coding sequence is TGTGCCAGCGGACTCCTGGGGGCCTACAATGAGCAGTTCTTC.

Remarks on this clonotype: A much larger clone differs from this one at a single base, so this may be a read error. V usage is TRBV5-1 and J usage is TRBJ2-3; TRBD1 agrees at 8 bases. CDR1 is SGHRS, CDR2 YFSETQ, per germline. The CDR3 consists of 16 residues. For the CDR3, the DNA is TGCGCCAACAGCCCCGGACAGGGCAAGTGGACAGATACGCAGTATTTT. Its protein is CANSPGQGKWTDTQYF.

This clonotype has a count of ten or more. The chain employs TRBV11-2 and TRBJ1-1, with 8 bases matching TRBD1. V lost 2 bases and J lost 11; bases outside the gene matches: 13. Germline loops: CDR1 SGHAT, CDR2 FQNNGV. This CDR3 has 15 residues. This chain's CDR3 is CASSLSPGQAGGAFF. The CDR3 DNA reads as TGTGCCAGCAGCTTATCTCCGGGACAGGCTGGGGGGGCTTTCTTT. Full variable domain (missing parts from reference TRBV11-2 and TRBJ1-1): EAGVAQSPRYKIIEKRQSVAFWCNPISGHATLYWYQQILGQGPKLLIQFQNNGVVDDSQLPKDRFSAERLKGVDSTLKIQPAKLEDSAVYLCASSLSPGQAGGAFFGQGTRLTVV.

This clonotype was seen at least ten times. The CDR3 bases are TGTGCCAACAGGGGGGATTACAATGAGCAGTTCTTC. It encodes CANRGDYNEQFF. V and J are TRBV10-3 and TRBJ2-1; 8 bases map to TRBD1. The CDR3 spans 12 residues. Looked up from germline, CDR1 is ENHRY and CDR2 is SYGVKD. V was pared by 10 bases and J by 4 bases, with 3 bases of the junction left unmatched.

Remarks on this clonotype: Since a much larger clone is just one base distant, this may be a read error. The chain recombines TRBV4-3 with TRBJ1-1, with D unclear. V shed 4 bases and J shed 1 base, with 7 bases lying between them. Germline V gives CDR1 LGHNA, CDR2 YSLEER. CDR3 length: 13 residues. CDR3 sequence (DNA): TGCGCCAGCAGCCCCCAGAAGAACACTGAAGCTTTCTTT. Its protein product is CASSPQKNTEAFF.

The CDR3 DNA is TGTGCCAGTAGTAGGAGCGGGGTTGAGACCCAGTACTTC. Translated, it gives CASSRSGVETQYF. V is TRBV19 and J is TRBJ2-5, with 7 bases identical to TRBD2. J gave up 5 bases and V 4 bases, and 4 bases lay outside the gene matches. This CDR3 comprises 13 residues. CDR1 is LNHDA, CDR2 SQIVND, per germline (reference sequence).

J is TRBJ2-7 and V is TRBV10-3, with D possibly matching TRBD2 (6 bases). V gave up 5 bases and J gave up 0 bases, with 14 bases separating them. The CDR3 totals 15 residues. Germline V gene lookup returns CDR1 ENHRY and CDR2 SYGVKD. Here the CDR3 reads CAISRGGFSSYEQYF. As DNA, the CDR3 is TGTGCCATCAGTCGGGGAGGTTTCAGCTCCTACGAGCAGTACTTC.

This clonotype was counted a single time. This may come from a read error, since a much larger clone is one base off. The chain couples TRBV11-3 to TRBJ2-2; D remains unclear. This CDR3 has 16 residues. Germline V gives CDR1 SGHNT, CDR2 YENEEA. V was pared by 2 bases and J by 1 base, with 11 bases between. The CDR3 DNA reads TGTGCCAGCAGCTTATGGCCCGACCTGAACACCGGGGAGCTGTTTTTT. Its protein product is CASSLWPDLNTGELFF.

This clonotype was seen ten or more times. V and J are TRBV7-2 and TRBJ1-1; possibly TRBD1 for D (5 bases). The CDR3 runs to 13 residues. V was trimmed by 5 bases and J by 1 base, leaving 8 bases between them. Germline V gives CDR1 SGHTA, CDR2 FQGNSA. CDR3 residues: CASSRTTNTEAFF. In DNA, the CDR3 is TGTGCCAGCAGCCGGACAACGAACACTGAAGCTTTCTTT.